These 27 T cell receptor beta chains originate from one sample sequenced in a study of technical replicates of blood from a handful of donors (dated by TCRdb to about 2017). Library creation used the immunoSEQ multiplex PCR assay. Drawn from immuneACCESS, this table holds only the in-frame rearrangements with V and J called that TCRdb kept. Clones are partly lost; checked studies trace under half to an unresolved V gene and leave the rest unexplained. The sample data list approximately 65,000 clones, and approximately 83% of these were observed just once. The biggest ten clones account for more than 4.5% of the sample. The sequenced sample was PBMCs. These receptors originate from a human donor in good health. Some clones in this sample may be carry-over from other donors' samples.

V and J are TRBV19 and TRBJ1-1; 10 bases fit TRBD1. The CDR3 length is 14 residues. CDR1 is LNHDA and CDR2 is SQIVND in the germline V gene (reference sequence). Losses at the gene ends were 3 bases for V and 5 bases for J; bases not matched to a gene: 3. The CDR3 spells CASSMGQGWTEAFF. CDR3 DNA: TGTGCCAGTAGTATGGGACAGGGGTGGACTGAAGCTTTCTTT.

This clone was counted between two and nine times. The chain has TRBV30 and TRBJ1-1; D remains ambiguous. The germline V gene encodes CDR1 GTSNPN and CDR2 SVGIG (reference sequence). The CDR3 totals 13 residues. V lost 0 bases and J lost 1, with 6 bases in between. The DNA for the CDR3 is TGTGCCTGGAGTGTCCAGTCGAACACTGAAGCTTTCTTT. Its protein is CAWSVQSNTEAFF.

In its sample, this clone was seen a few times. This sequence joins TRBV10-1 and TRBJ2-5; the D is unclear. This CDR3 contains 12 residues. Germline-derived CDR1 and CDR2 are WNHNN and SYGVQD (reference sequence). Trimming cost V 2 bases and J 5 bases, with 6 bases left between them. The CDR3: CASSEPQETQYF. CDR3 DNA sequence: TGCGCCAGCAGTGAGCCTCAGGAGACCCAGTACTTC.

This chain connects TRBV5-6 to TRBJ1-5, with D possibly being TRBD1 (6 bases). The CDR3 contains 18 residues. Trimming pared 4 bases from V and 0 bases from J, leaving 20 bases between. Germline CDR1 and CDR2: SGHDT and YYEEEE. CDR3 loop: CASSRGRDRQYSNQPQHF. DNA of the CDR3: TGTGCCAGCAGCCGAGGCCGAGACAGGCAGTATAGCAATCAGCCCCAGCATTTT.

CDR3 nucleotide sequence: TGTGCCAGCAGCACCGTCAGGGGTGTTCGTGGCTACACCTTC. It encodes CASSTVRGVRGYTF. The chain uses TRBV5-6 and TRBJ1-2; D might be TRBD1 (6 bases). The germline V gene encodes CDR1 SGHDT and CDR2 YYEEEE. The germline V and J ends were trimmed by 4 bases and 7 bases, with 17 bases remaining between them. CDR3 length: 14 residues.

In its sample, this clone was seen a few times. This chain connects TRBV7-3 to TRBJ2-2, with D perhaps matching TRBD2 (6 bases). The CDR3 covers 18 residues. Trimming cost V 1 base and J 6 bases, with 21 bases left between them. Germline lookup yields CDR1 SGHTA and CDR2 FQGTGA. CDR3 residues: CASSLIGGMSINAGELFF. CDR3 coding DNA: TGTGCCAGCAGCTTAATCGGCGGGATGTCGATAAACGCCGGGGAGCTGTTTTTT.

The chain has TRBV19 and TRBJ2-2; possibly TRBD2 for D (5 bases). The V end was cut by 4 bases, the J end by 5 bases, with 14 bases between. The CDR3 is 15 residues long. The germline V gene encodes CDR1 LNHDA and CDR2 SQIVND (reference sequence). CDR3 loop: CASSTAGGQTGELFF. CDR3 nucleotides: TGTGCCAGTAGTACCGCAGGCGGGCAGACCGGGGAGCTGTTTTTT.

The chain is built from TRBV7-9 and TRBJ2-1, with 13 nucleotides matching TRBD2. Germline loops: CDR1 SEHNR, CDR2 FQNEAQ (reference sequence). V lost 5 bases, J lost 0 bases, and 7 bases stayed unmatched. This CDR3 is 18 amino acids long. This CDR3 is CASSPRGLAGHSYNEQFF. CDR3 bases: TGTGCCAGCAGCCCCCGGGGACTAGCGGGACACTCCTACAATGAGCAGTTCTTC. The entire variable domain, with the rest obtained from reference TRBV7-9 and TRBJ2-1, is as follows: DTGVSQNPRHKITKRGQNVTFRCDPISEHNRLYWYRQTLGQGPEFLTYFQNEAQLEKSRLLSDRFSAERPKGSFSTLEIQRTEQGDSAMYLCASSPRGLAGHSYNEQFFGPGTRLTVL.

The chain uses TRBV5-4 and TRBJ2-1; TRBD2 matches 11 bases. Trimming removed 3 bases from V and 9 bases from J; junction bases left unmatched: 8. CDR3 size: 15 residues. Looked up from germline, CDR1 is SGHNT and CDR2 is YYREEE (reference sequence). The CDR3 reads CASSSRGSGGVEQFF. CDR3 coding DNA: TGTGCCAGCAGCTCCCGGGGTAGCGGGGGGGTTGAGCAGTTCTTC.

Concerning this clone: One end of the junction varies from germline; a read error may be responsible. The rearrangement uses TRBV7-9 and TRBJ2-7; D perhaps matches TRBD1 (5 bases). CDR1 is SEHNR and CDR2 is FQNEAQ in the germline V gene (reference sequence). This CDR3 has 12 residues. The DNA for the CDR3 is TGTGCCAGCACCTTAGGAAGGGGCGAGCAGTACTTC. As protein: CASTLGRGEQYF.

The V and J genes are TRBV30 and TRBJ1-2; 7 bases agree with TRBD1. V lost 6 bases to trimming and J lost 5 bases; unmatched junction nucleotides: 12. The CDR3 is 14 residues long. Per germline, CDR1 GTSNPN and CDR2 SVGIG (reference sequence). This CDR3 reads CACPMGDRAYGYTF. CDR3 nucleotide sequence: TGTGCCTGTCCAATGGGGGACAGAGCTTATGGCTACACCTTC.

DNA of the CDR3: TGTGCCACCAGCAGAGATAAAGGGACAGGGGGATTCTACGAGCAGTACTTC. Its protein product is CATSRDKGTGGFYEQYF. This chain joins TRBV15 and TRBJ2-7; 11 nucleotides agree with TRBD1. Germline V lookup: CDR1 LNHNV, CDR2 YYDKDF (reference sequence). The trim removed 0 bases at V and 3 bases at J, leaving 7 bases unmatched. CDR3 length: 17 residues.

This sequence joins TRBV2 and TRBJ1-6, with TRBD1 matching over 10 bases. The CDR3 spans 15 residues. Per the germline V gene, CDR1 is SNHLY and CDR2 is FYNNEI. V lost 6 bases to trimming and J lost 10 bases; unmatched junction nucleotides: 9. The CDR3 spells CASSGDRGMGSPLHF. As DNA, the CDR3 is TGTGCCAGCAGCGGGGACAGGGGAATGGGCTCACCCCTCCACTTT.

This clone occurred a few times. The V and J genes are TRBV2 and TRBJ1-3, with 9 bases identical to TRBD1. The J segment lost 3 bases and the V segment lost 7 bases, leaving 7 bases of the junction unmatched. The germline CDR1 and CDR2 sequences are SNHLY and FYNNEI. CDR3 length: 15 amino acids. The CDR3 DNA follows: TGTGCCAGCAAACAAGACAGGGGGTTTGGAAACACCATATATTTT. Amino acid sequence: CASKQDRGFGNTIYF. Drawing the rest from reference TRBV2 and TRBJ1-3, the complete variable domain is EPEVTQTPSHQVTQMGQEVILRCVPISNHLYFYWYRQILGQKVEFLVSFYNNEISEKSEIFDDQFSVERPDGSNFTLKIRSTKLEDSAMYFCASKQDRGFGNTIYFGEGSWLTVV.

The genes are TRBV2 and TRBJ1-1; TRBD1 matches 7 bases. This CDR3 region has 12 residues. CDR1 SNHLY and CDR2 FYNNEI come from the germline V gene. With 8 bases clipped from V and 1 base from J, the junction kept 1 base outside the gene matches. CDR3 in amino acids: CASRQGNTEAFF. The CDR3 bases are TGTGCCAGCCGACAGGGGAACACTGAAGCTTTCTTT. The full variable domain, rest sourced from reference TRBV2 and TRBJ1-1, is EPEVTQTPSHQVTQMGQEVILRCVPISNHLYFYWYRQILGQKVEFLVSFYNNEISEKSEIFDDQFSVERPDGSNFTLKIRSTKLEDSAMYFCASRQGNTEAFFGQGTRLTVV.

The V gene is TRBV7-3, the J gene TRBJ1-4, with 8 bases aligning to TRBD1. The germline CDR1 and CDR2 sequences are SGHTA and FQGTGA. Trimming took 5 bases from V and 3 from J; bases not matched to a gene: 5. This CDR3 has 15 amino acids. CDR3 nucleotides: TGTGCCAGCAGCCTAAGGACAGGGCCTAATGAAAAACTGTTTTTT. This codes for CASSLRTGPNEKLFF.

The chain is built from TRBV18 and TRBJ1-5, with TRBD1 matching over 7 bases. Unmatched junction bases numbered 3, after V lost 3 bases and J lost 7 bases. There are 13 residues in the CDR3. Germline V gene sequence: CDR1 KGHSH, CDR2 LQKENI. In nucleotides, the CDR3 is TGTGCCAGCTCACCTGGGACAGTGCAGCCCCAGCATTTT. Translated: CASSPGTVQPQHF.

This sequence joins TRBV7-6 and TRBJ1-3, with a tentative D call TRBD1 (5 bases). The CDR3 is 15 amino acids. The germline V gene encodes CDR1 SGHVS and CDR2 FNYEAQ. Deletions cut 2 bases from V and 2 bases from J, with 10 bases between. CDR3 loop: CASSLTGVAGNTIYF. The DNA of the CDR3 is TGTGCCAGCAGCTTAACAGGAGTGGCTGGAAACACCATATATTTT.

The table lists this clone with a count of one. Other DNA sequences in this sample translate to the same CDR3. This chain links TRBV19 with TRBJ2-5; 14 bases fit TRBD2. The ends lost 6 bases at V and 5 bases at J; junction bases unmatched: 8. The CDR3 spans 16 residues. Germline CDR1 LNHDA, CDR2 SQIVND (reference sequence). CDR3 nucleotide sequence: TGTGCCAGTAGCATCCGGACTAGCGGGGGGTTCGAGACCCAGTACTTC. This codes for CASSIRTSGGFETQYF.

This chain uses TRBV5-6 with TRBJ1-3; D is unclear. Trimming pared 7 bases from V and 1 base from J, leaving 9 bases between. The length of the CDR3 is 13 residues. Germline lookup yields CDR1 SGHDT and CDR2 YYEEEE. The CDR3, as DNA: TGTGCCAGCTCCTCTCTGTCTGGAAACACCATATATTTT. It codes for CASSSLSGNTIYF. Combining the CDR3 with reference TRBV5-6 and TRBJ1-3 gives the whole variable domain DAGVTQSPTHLIKTRGQQVTLRCSPKSGHDTVSWYQQALGQGPQFIFQYYEEEERQRGNFPDRFSGHQFPNYSSELNVNALLLGDSALYLCASSSLSGNTIYFGEGSWLTVV.

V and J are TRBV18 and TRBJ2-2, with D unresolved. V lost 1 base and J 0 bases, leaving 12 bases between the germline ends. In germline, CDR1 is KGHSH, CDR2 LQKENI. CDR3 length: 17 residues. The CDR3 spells CASSPRTVSTNTGELFF. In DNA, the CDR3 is TGTGCCAGCTCACCACGCACAGTATCTACGAACACCGGGGAGCTGTTTTTT.

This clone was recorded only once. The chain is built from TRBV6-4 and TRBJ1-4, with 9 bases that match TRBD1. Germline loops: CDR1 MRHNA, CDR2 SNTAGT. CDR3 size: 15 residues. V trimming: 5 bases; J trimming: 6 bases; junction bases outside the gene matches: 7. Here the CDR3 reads CASSPNRGQDEKLFF. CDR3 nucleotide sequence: TGTGCCAGCAGTCCTAACAGGGGGCAGGATGAAAAACTGTTTTTT.

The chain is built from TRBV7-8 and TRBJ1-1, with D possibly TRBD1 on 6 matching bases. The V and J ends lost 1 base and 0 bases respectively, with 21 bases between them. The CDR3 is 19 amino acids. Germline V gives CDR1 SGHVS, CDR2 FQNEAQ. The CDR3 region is CASSLVDLFYDRMNTEAFF. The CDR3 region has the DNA TGTGCCAGCAGCTTAGTAGATCTGTTTTATGACAGGATGAACACTGAAGCTTTCTTT.

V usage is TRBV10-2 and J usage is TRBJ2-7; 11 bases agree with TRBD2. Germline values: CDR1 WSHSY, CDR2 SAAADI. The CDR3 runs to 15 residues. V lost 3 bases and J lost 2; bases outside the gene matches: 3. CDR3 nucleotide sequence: TGCGCCAGCAGTGACGGGACTAGCGGTGCCTACGAGCAGTACTTC. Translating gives CASSDGTSGAYEQYF.

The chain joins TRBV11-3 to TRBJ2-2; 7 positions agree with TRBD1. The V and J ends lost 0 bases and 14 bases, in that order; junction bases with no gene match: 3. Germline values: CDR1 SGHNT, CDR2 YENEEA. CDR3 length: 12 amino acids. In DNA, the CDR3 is TGTGCCAGCAGCTTAGAACAGGGGCATCTGTTTTTT. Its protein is CASSLEQGHLFF.

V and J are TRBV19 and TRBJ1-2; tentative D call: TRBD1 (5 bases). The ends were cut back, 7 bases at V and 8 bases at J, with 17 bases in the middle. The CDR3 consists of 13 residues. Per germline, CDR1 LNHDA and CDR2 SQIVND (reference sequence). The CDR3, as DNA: TGTGCCAGTACTCCTGCGGGGGGAAGGGGCTACACCTTC. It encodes CASTPAGGRGYTF.

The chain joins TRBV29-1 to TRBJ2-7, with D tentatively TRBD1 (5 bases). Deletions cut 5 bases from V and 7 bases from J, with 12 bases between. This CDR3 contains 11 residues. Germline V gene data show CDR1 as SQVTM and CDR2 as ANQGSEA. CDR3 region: CSVSGAWEQYF. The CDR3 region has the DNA TGCAGCGTTTCTGGGGCTTGGGAGCAGTACTTC.